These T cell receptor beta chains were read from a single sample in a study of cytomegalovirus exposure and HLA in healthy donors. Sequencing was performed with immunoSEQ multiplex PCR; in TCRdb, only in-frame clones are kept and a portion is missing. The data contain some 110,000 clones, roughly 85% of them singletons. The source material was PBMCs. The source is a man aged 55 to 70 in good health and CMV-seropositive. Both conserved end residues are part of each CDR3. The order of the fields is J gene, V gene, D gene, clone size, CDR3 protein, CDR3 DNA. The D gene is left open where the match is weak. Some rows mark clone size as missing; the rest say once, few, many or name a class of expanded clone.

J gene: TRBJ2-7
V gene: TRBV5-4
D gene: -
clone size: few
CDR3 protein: CASSSPQGYSEQYF
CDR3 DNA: TGTGCCAGCAGCTCCCCCCAGGGTTACTCCGAGCAGTACTTC

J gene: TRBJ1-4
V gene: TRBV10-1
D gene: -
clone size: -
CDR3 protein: CASSESTGEKLFF
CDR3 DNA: TGCGCCAGCAGTGAGTCAACGGGGGAAAAACTGTTTTTT

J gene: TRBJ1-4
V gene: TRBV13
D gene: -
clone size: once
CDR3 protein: CASSSGTLNEKLFF
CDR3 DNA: TGTGCCAGCAGCTCCGGGACACTTAATGAAAAACTGTTTTTT

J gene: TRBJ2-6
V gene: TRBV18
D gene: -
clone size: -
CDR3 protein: CASSPGLSGANVLTF
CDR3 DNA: TGTGCCAGCTCACCAGGGCTCTCTGGGGCCAACGTCCTGACTTTC

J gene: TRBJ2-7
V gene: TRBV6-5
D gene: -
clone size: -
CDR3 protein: CASSYSVRGHEQYF
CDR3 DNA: TGTGCCAGCAGTTACTCGGTAAGGGGCCACGAGCAGTACTTC

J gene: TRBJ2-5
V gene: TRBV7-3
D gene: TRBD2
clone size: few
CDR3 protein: CASSPTSGAQETQYF
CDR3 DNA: TGTGCCAGCAGTCCAACTAGCGGGGCTCAAGAGACCCAGTACTTC

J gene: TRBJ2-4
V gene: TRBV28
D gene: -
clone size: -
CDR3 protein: CASSEEGRDIQYF
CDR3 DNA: TGTGCCAGCAGTGAGGAGGGGCGAGACATTCAGTACTTC

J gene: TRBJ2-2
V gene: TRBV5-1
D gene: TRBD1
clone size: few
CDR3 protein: CASGRTGGTGELFF
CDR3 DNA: TGCGCCAGCGGACGGACAGGGGGCACCGGGGAGCTGTTTTTT

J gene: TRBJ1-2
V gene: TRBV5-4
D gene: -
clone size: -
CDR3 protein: CASSEVGGNYGYTF
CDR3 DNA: TGTGCCAGCAGCGAGGTTGGAGGAAACTATGGCTACACCTTC

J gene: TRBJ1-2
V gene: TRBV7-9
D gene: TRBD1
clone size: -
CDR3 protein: CSSSRNTRDRGYGYTF
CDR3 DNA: TGTTCCAGCAGCCGTAACACCCGGGACAGGGGCTATGGCTACACCTTC

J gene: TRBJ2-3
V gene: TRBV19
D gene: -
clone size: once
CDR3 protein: CASSRDFYSTDTQYF
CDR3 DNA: TGTGCCAGTAGTCGGGACTTTTATAGCACAGATACGCAGTATTTT

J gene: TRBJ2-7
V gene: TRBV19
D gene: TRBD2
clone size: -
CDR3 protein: CASSPKRGFLYEQYF
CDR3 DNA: TGTGCCAGTAGTCCAAAGCGGGGGTTTTTATACGAGCAGTACTTC

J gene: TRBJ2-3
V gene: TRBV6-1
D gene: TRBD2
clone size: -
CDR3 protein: CASPTGGSPDTQYF
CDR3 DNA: TGTGCCAGCCCCACGGGGGGGTCTCCAGATACGCAGTATTTT

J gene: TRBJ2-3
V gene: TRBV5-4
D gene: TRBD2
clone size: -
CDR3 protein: CASSSPAGLGTDTQYF
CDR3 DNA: TGTGCCAGCAGCAGCCCAGCGGGGTTAGGAACAGATACGCAGTATTTT

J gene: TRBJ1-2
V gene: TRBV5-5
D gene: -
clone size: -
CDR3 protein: CASSPGLTPNYGYTF
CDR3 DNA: TGTGCCAGCAGCCCCGGACTGACTCCTAACTATGGCTACACCTTC

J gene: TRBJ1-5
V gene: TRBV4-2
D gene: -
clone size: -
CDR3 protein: CASSQGPQQGPFSNQPQHF
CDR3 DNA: TGTGCCAGCAGCCAAGGTCCACAACAGGGACCCTTTAGCAATCAGCCCCAGCATTTT

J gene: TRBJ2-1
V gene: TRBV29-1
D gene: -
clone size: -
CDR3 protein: CSVAPGHPFEQFF
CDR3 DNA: TGCAGCGTGGCGCCGGGACACCCGTTTGAGCAGTTCTTC